The next 13 T cell receptor beta chains were all read from a single sample in a study of control samples from healthy donors and cancer patients. Clones were read by immunoSEQ multiplex PCR, and TCRdb kept only the in-frame ones, dropping some. The table includes about 40,000 clones, about 93% detected once. Sequencing was carried out using blood. The receptors stem from a woman aged 45-60 years in good health.

This chain links TRBV27 with TRBJ2-6, with D tentatively TRBD1 (6 bases). This CDR3 region has 17 residues. CDR1 is MNHEY, CDR2 SMNVEV, per germline (reference sequence). Trimming stripped 6 bases from V and 0 bases from J, with 15 bases between. In DNA form, the CDR3 reads TGTGCCAGCAGAGCAAGGACAGACCTCTCTGGGGCCAACGTCCTGACTTTC. This translates into CASRARTDLSGANVLTF.

V and J are TRBV6-5 and TRBJ1-4, with D perhaps matching TRBD1 (5 bases). Germline V gene lookup returns CDR1 MNHEY and CDR2 SVGAGI. Trimming left V 6 bases short and J 8 bases short, with 16 bases between. The CDR3 runs 14 residues. As DNA, the CDR3 is TGTGCCAGCAGCCCAGTTCCCGAGGGGGAAAAACTGTTTTTT. This encodes CASSPVPEGEKLFF.

The chain recombines TRBV9 with TRBJ1-3; unclear D gene. Germline V gene sequence: CDR1 SGDLS, CDR2 YYNGEE. This CDR3 is 16 amino acids long. V lost 0 bases to trimming and J lost 4 bases, with 14 bases between them. CDR3 sequence reads: CASSVEAPEWGNTIYF. CDR3 DNA: TGTGCCAGCAGCGTAGAAGCCCCGGAGTGGGGAAACACCATATATTTT.

This chain connects TRBV7-2 to TRBJ2-1; D is ambiguous. V shed 1 base and J shed 7 bases, with 11 bases lying between them. This CDR3 comprises 14 residues. Germline assignment: CDR1 SGHTA and CDR2 FQGNSA. CDR3 in DNA: TGTGCCAGCAGCTTAGTGGTAGCTCGGAATGAGCAGTTCTTC. Protein product: CASSLVVARNEQFF. The full variable domain, completed using reference TRBV7-2 and TRBJ2-1, is GAGVSQSPSNKVTEKGKDVELRCDPISGHTALYWYRQSLGQGLEFLIYFQGNSAPDKSGLPSDRFSAERTGGSVSTLTIQRTQQEDSAVYLCASSLVVARNEQFFGPGTRLTVL.

The rearrangement uses TRBV12-3 or TRBV12-4 and TRBJ1-4; no clear D. V was shortened by 3 bases and J by 8 bases, with 10 bases between the two germline ends. The CDR3 consists of 13 residues. CDR3 amino acids: CASSFALFEKLFF. The CDR3, as DNA: TGTGCCAGCAGTTTCGCCCTCTTCGAAAAACTGTTTTTT.

The chain links TRBV4-2 to TRBJ2-2; 8 bases map to TRBD2. This CDR3 region has 18 residues. V lost 4 bases to trimming and J lost 3 bases; unmatched junction nucleotides: 13. CDR1 is LGHNA and CDR2 is YNFKEQ in the germline V gene. The CDR3 DNA sequence: TGTGCCAGCAGCCTGGGGGGCGCGGGGGGCTTGGACACCGGGGAGCTGTTTTTT. It encodes CASSLGGAGGLDTGELFF.

This clone has a single count. The V call is TRBV12-5, the J call TRBJ2-5; 11 bases agree with TRBD2. The CDR3 runs to 15 residues. Unmatched junction bases numbered 10, after V lost 8 bases and J lost 5 bases. CDR1 and CDR2 from the germline V gene are LGHNT and FRNRAP. The CDR3 loop reads CASSTSGGPEETQYF. CDR3 DNA sequence: TGTGCTAGTAGCACTAGCGGGGGCCCTGAGGAGACCCAGTACTTC.

The chain is built from TRBV7-2 and TRBJ2-7; 7 bases fit TRBD2. The CDR3 has 15 amino acids. Germline CDR1 and CDR2: SGHTA and FQGNSA. The junction had 6 bases not matched to a gene; V was cut back by 1 base and J by 3 bases. CDR3 DNA sequence: TGTGCCAGCAGCTTAGGTCCAGCGGGGTACTACGAGCAGTACTTC. Its protein product is CASSLGPAGYYEQYF.

The V and J genes are TRBV10-3 and TRBJ2-5; no firm D call. The germline V gene has CDR1 ENHRY and CDR2 SYGVKD. The CDR3 spans 15 residues. V lost 0 bases and J 1 base, leaving 9 bases between the germline ends. The CDR3 nucleotides are TGTGCCATCAGTGAGTCCGTAGCATCCCAAGAGACCCAGTACTTC. Translating it yields CAISESVASQETQYF.

CDR3 in amino acids: CASSTRQGNEKLFF. CDR3 nucleotides: TGTGCCAGCAGTACCCGCCAGGGGAATGAAAAACTGTTTTTT. V usage is TRBV6-2 or TRBV6-3 and J usage is TRBJ1-4; possibly TRBD1 for D (6 bases). V lost 5 bases and J lost 5, with 12 bases in between. The germline V gene encodes CDR1 MNHEY and CDR2 SVGEGT. The CDR3 is 14 residues long.

This clone has a single count. The rearrangement joins TRBV28 to TRBJ1-2; D is ambiguous. Trimming pared 4 bases from V and 4 bases from J, leaving 13 bases between. This CDR3 contains 14 residues. The V gene's germline CDR1 is MDHEN and CDR2 SYDVKM. CDR3: CASSSPATSYGYTF. CDR3 nucleotides: TGTGCCAGCAGTTCCCCAGCGACTAGCTATGGCTACACCTTC.

This chain joins TRBV28 and TRBJ1-3; D is ambiguous. Germline V gives CDR1 MDHEN, CDR2 SYDVKM. CDR3 size: 16 residues. Trimming removed 6 bases at V and 3 bases at J, with 18 bases between. As DNA, the CDR3 is TGTGCCAGCAGGGTAGGACCCCTAGTGAGTGGAAACACCATATATTTT. Translated, it gives CASRVGPLVSGNTIYF.

The J gene is TRBJ1-1, the V gene TRBV19; 8 nucleotides agree with TRBD1. Trimming at V came to 3 bases and at J to 4 bases, leaving 1 base not matched to a gene. Germline CDR1 LNHDA, CDR2 SQIVND (reference sequence). This CDR3 comprises 13 residues. DNA for the CDR3: TGTGCCAGTAGTATGACAGGGGCCACTGAAGCTTTCTTT. Its protein is CASSMTGATEAFF.